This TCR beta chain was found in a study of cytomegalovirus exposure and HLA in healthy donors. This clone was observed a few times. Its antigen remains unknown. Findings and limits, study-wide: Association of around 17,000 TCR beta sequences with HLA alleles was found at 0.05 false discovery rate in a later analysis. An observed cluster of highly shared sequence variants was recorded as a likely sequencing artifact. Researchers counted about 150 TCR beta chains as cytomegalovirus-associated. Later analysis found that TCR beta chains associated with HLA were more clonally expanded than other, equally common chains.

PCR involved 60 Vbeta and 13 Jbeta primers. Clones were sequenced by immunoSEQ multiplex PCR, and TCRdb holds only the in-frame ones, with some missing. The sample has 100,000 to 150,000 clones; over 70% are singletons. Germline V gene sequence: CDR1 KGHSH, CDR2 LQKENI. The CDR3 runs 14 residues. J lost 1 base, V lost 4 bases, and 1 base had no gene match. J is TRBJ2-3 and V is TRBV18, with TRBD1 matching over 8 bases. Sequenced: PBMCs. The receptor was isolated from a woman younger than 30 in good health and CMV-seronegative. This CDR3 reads CASSLTGGTDTQYF. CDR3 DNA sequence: TGTGCCAGCTCACTGACAGGGGGCACAGATACGCAGTATTTT.